The clone carrying this TCR beta chain occurred many times. The antigen remains unidentified. This specimen comes from a study of T cells in Graves' hyperthyroidism and ophthalmopathy. Study outcomes and limitations: Blood also carried most thyroid clonotypes expanded above 0.001.

The germline V gene encodes CDR1 SGHRS and CDR2 YFSETQ. V lost 0 bases and J lost 2, with 9 bases in between. This CDR3 is 15 amino acids long. Each patient was aged 18 to 65 and had newly diagnosed hyperthyroidism of under 2 months' duration. Using RNA transcripts as the source, TCR beta CDR3 regions were amplified. Initially, a first-round RT-PCR of the TCR CDR3 employed the HTBI primer set. MiXCR was run by TCRdb on the multiplex PCR reads, yielding one entry per CDR3 protein. The profile shows about 100,000 distinct CDR3 sequences, 15% to 20% of them singletons. Material: blood. The sequence derives from a woman in her 50s with Graves' hyperthyroidism. J is TRBJ2-1 and V is TRBV5-1; possibly TRBD1 for D (5 bases). The CDR3 coding sequence is TGCGCCAGCAGCTTGGAAGGGGCCGCCTACAATGAGCAGTTCTTC. Protein sequence: CASSLEGAAYNEQFF.